These T cell receptor beta chains were read from a single sample in a study of human T cells and chemical hapten exposure. Each CDR3 protein is one row after TCRdb ran MiXCR on the RACE reads. The sample shows about 70,000 distinct CDR3 sequences, 6% to 7% of them seen only once. Sequencing was carried out using whole blood. The receptor source for this set is a female donor in good health. Some clones in this sample may be carry-over from other donors' samples. Each CDR3 is given with its conserved first and last residue. Clone size is given for some rows only: seen once, a few or many times, or a class if the clone is expanded.

j_call v_call clone_size cdr3_aa
TRBJ2-2 TRBV20-1 many CSASVGSNTGELFF
TRBJ1-1 TRBV29-1 many CSVWTGMNTEAFF
TRBJ1-2 TRBV5-5 many CASTRGGGNNYGYTF
TRBJ2-3 TRBV10-3 many CAISESGRRTDTQYF
TRBJ2-1 TRBV10-3 many CAIGLMDEQFF
TRBJ2-3 TRBV19 few CASSIRVGTDTQYF
TRBJ2-1 TRBV5-1 many CASSLEGPEQFF
TRBJ2-5 TRBV6-5 few CASSYTGGGGQETQYF
TRBJ2-3 TRBV5-1 NA CASSLEAGAGTDTQYF
TRBJ2-5 TRBV20-1 many CSARDASETQYF
TRBJ1-4 TRBV7-2 many CASSLFRTSLGEKLFF
TRBJ2-1 TRBV5-1 few CASSVTGTSGSGRFF
TRBJ2-5 TRBV7-9 many CASSFRSLGETQYF